This TCR beta chain was sequenced for a study of shared clonotypes between healthy human individuals. Broader study findings: Rarefaction gave evidence that sorted-subset sequencing remained incomplete despite large depth.

TCRdb's table, derived via immunoSEQ multiplex PCR, lists solely in-frame clones and lacks some. Here the sample spans some 2,000,000 clones, approximately 94% being singletons. About this clone: Its antigen is not known.

This clonotype was sampled from a man between 18 and 35 years old in good health. Sequenced: naive CD4+ T cells sorted from blood. Documented subset: CD45RA+ positively selected.

This CDR3 is CASSAGTSGTKKGFF. Written as DNA, the CDR3 is TGTGCCAGCAGCGCCGGGACTAGCGGCACAAAAAAGGGGTTCTTC. This rearrangement joins TRBV2 to TRBJ2-1; 11 bases are shared with TRBD2. The germline V gene encodes CDR1 SNHLY and CDR2 FYNNEI. With V trimmed by 6 bases and J by 15 bases, 16 bases remained unmatched. The CDR3 sequence is 15 residues long.